The rows below give T cell receptor beta chains drawn from one sample of a study of response to subunit inactivated influenza vaccine. TCRdb processed the RT-PCR reads anew with MiXCR; each CDR3 protein has one entry. The sample lists hundreds of thousands of distinct CDR3 sequences, over 9% occurring once. The same specimen was also included in a second study, on T cells expressing NK-cell markers.

The sample here was PBMCs from blood, taken on the day of vaccination. These receptor sequences come from a man aged 45-60 years who received an inactivated influenza vaccine. Each CDR3 is given with its conserved first and last residue. Each record gives: CDR3 protein, CDR3 DNA, CDR3 length, clone size, J gene, D gene, V gene. A D gene is named only where the DNA matches it firmly. Not every row has a clone size; where given, it reads once, few, many or a size class.

CDR3: CASRPGTGIQPQHF
DNA: TGTGCCAGCAGGCCCGGGACAGGGATCCAGCCCCAGCATTTT
length: 14
size: NA
J: TRBJ1-5
D: TRBD1
V: TRBV12-3/TRBV12-4

CDR3: CASSQDGAVRETQYF
DNA: TGTGCCAGCAGCCAAGATGGGGCGGTTAGGGAGACCCAGTACTTC
length: 15
size: many
J: TRBJ2-5
D: NA
V: TRBV3-1

CDR3: CASSTGQNLMGYTF
DNA: TGTGCCAGCAGTACTGGACAGAACCTTATGGGCTACACCTTC
length: 14
size: few
J: TRBJ1-2
D: NA
V: TRBV28

CDR3: CASSFYPTGDEQYF
DNA: TGTGCCAGCAGCTTTTACCCGACGGGAGACGAGCAGTACTTC
length: 14
size: NA
J: TRBJ2-7
D: NA
V: TRBV7-2

CDR3: CASSGDTRRGTDTQYF
DNA: TGTGCCAGTAGTGGGGATACTAGGAGGGGCACAGATACGCAGTATTTT
length: 16
size: few
J: TRBJ2-3
D: NA
V: TRBV19

CDR3: CASSPQQGGQNTGELFF
DNA: TGTGCCAGCTCACCACAACAGGGGGGACAGAACACCGGGGAGCTGTTTTTT
length: 17
size: few
J: TRBJ2-2
D: TRBD1
V: TRBV18

CDR3: CSARDIPFSGGPNTGELFF
DNA: TGCAGTGCTAGAGATATCCCCTTTAGCGGGGGGCCGAACACCGGGGAGCTGTTTTTT
length: 19
size: few
J: TRBJ2-2
D: TRBD2
V: TRBV20-1

CDR3: CASSPKSNQPQHF
DNA: TGTGCCAGCAGCCCTAAATCCAATCAGCCCCAGCATTTT
length: 13
size: many
J: TRBJ1-5
D: NA
V: TRBV7-2

CDR3: CASSQDLGLDRAYEQYF
DNA: TGCGCCAGCAGCCAAGATCTGGGGTTGGATCGAGCCTACGAGCAGTACTTC
length: 17
size: NA
J: TRBJ2-7
D: NA
V: TRBV4-3

CDR3: CASSWALGEAFF
DNA: TGTGCCAGCAGCTGGGCTTTAGGTGAAGCTTTCTTT
length: 12
size: many
J: TRBJ1-1
D: NA
V: TRBV7-9

CDR3: CSSGDTQYF
DNA: TGCAGCTCTGGTGATACGCAGTATTTT
length: 9
size: NA
J: TRBJ2-3
D: NA
V: TRBV29-1

CDR3: CASSLRQGMNTEAFF
DNA: TGTGCCAGCAGTTTAAGGCAGGGCATGAACACTGAAGCTTTCTTT
length: 15
size: many
J: TRBJ1-1
D: NA
V: TRBV12-3/TRBV12-4

CDR3: CASSPHAGVETQYF
DNA: TGTGCCAGCAGCCCCCACGCGGGAGTGGAGACCCAGTACTTC
length: 14
size: once
J: TRBJ2-5
D: TRBD2
V: TRBV11-2

CDR3: CSVELTSGGWQFF
DNA: TGCAGCGTTGAACTGACTAGCGGAGGATGGCAGTTCTTC
length: 13
size: few
J: TRBJ2-1
D: TRBD2
V: TRBV29-1

CDR3: CSVEAAPETEAFF
DNA: TGCAGCGTTGAAGCCGCCCCGGAGACTGAAGCTTTCTTT
length: 13
size: many
J: TRBJ1-1
D: NA
V: TRBV29-1

CDR3: CASSQRLNTGELFF
DNA: TGTGCCAGCAGCCAGAGACTGAACACCGGGGAGCTGTTTTTT
length: 14
size: few
J: TRBJ2-2
D: NA
V: TRBV11-1

CDR3: CASSQGSDRGTEAFF
DNA: TGTGCCAGCAGCCAAGGGTCTGACAGGGGGACTGAAGCTTTCTTT
length: 15
size: many
J: TRBJ1-1
D: TRBD1
V: TRBV3-1

CDR3: CSASDSEKQETQYF
DNA: TGCAGTGCTAGTGACAGCGAAAAACAAGAGACCCAGTACTTC
length: 14
size: few
J: TRBJ2-5
D: NA
V: TRBV20-1

CDR3: CASSLAGTNPYEQYF
DNA: TGCGCCAGCAGCTTGGCCGGGACAAACCCCTACGAGCAGTACTTC
length: 15
size: NA
J: TRBJ2-7
D: NA
V: TRBV5-1

CDR3: CASSLSFNRGDTQYF
DNA: TGTGCCAGCAGCTTAAGCTTCAACAGAGGAGATACGCAGTATTTT
length: 15
size: NA
J: TRBJ2-3
D: NA
V: TRBV7-2

CDR3: CASRTSGTSVYNEQFF
DNA: TGTGCCAGCAGAACTTCGGGGACTAGCGTATACAATGAGCAGTTCTTC
length: 16
size: NA
J: TRBJ2-1
D: TRBD2
V: TRBV6-1

CDR3: CASSTGYDGYTF
DNA: TGTGCCAGCAGTACAGGGTATGACGGCTACACCTTC
length: 12
size: NA
J: TRBJ1-2
D: NA
V: TRBV6-5

CDR3: CASSYPIYYRGLNEQFF
DNA: TGTGCCAGCAGTTACCCGATCTATTACAGGGGGCTCAATGAGCAGTTCTTC
length: 17
size: many
J: TRBJ2-1
D: TRBD1
V: TRBV6-2/TRBV6-3

CDR3: CSGSLRVSNQPQHF
DNA: TGCAGCGGATCACTCAGGGTGAGCAATCAGCCCCAGCATTTT
length: 14
size: few
J: TRBJ1-5
D: NA
V: TRBV20-1

CDR3: CSARGSGRVSYNEQFF
DNA: TGCAGTGCTAGGGGGAGCGGGAGGGTCTCCTACAATGAGCAGTTCTTC
length: 16
size: few
J: TRBJ2-1
D: TRBD2
V: TRBV20-1

CDR3: CSAGQGSSGNTIYF
DNA: TGCAGCGCGGGACAGGGATCCTCCGGAAACACCATATATTTT
length: 14
size: NA
J: TRBJ1-3
D: TRBD1
V: TRBV29-1

CDR3: CASSRGGQVGYEQYF
DNA: TGTGCCAGCAGTCGCGGGGGACAGGTTGGGTACGAGCAGTACTTC
length: 15
size: NA
J: TRBJ2-7
D: NA
V: TRBV12-3/TRBV12-4

CDR3: CASSLGGAGSSYEQYF
DNA: TGTGCCAGCAGCTTAGGGGGGGCAGGGTCGTCCTACGAGCAGTACTTC
length: 16
size: few
J: TRBJ2-7
D: NA
V: TRBV7-7

CDR3: CAISEHRDRATEAFF
DNA: TGTGCCATCAGTGAGCACCGGGACAGGGCGACTGAAGCTTTCTTT
length: 15
size: NA
J: TRBJ1-1
D: TRBD1
V: TRBV10-3

CDR3: CASSLGLAVPYNEQFF
DNA: TGTGCCAGCAGCTTAGGGCTAGCGGTACCCTACAATGAGCAGTTCTTC
length: 16
size: few
J: TRBJ2-1
D: TRBD2
V: TRBV7-2

CDR3: CATAQRQGTNTGELFF
DNA: TGTGCCACAGCCCAGAGACAGGGAACGAACACCGGGGAGCTGTTTTTT
length: 16
size: NA
J: TRBJ2-2
D: TRBD1
V: TRBV10-3

CDR3: CAISSGFLDSPLHF
DNA: TGTGCCATCAGCTCAGGGTTTTTGGATTCACCCCTCCACTTT
length: 14
size: NA
J: TRBJ1-6
D: NA
V: TRBV10-3

CDR3: CASSPVFAGGGNRKETQYF
DNA: TGTGCCAGCAGCCCCGTGTTCGCGGGAGGGGGAAATCGGAAAGAGACCCAGTACTTC
length: 19
size: NA
J: TRBJ2-5
D: TRBD2
V: TRBV11-2

CDR3: CASSPDRRTQYF
DNA: TGCGCCAGCAGCCCCGACAGGAGGACCCAGTACTTC
length: 12
size: many
J: TRBJ2-5
D: NA
V: TRBV5-1

CDR3: CASSYGTASNEKLFF
DNA: TGTGCCAGCAGTTACGGGACAGCTTCTAATGAAAAACTGTTTTTT
length: 15
size: few
J: TRBJ1-4
D: TRBD1
V: TRBV6-5

CDR3: CASRPQGLDNSPLHF
DNA: TGTGCCAGCAGACCCCAGGGTCTTGATAATTCACCCCTCCACTTT
length: 15
size: many
J: TRBJ1-6
D: NA
V: TRBV28

CDR3: CASSLGLAGNNEQFF
DNA: TGTGCCAGCTCCTTGGGACTAGCGGGAAACAATGAGCAGTTCTTC
length: 15
size: many
J: TRBJ2-1
D: TRBD2
V: TRBV18

CDR3: CASSVGSGTTYNEQFF
DNA: TGTGCCAGCAGCGTAGGTAGCGGCACAACCTACAATGAGCAGTTCTTC
length: 16
size: few
J: TRBJ2-1
D: NA
V: TRBV9

CDR3: CASGTEANYGYTF
DNA: TGTGCCAGCGGGACTGAAGCGAACTATGGCTACACCTTC
length: 13
size: few
J: TRBJ1-2
D: NA
V: TRBV2

CDR3: CASSTGQGSQPQHF
DNA: TGCGCCAGCAGCACCGGACAGGGAAGTCAGCCCCAGCATTTT
length: 14
size: NA
J: TRBJ1-5
D: TRBD1
V: TRBV5-1

CDR3: CASTRSGQDNSPLHF
DNA: TGCGCCAGCACCCGCTCCGGACAGGATAATTCACCCCTCCACTTT
length: 15
size: NA
J: TRBJ1-6
D: TRBD1
V: TRBV5-1

CDR3: CASSLEGSRAEAFF
DNA: TGTGCCAGCAGCTTGGAAGGCTCTCGCGCTGAAGCTTTCTTT
length: 14
size: NA
J: TRBJ1-1
D: NA
V: TRBV5-4

CDR3: CATGGINTGELFF
DNA: TGTGCCACCGGGGGTATAAACACCGGGGAGCTGTTTTTT
length: 13
size: few
J: TRBJ2-2
D: NA
V: TRBV15

CDR3: CASSLVTGNEQYF
DNA: TGTGCCAGCAGCTTAGTGACAGGGAACGAGCAGTACTTC
length: 13
size: few
J: TRBJ2-7
D: TRBD1
V: TRBV7-2

CDR3: CASSPSGVRRRAKNIQYF
DNA: TGTGCCAGCTCACCTTCTGGAGTTCGCCGGAGGGCCAAAAACATTCAGTACTTC
length: 18
size: NA
J: TRBJ2-4
D: NA
V: TRBV18

CDR3: CASSQDWYEQFF
DNA: TGCGCCAGCAGCCAAGATTGGTATGAGCAGTTCTTC
length: 12
size: few
J: TRBJ2-1
D: NA
V: TRBV4-1

CDR3: CSASETGGTGELFF
DNA: TGCAGTGCTAGTGAGACGGGAGGTACCGGGGAGCTGTTTTTT
length: 14
size: few
J: TRBJ2-2
D: TRBD2
V: TRBV20-1

CDR3: CASSPGAKTDTQYF
DNA: TGTGCCAGCAGCCCAGGGGCCAAGACAGATACGCAGTATTTT
length: 14
size: NA
J: TRBJ2-3
D: NA
V: TRBV12-3/TRBV12-4

CDR3: CARSPTSGSSGANVLTF
DNA: TGCGCCAGGTCGCCGACTAGCGGATCCTCTGGGGCCAACGTCCTGACTTTC
length: 17
size: NA
J: TRBJ2-6
D: TRBD2
V: TRBV5-1

CDR3: CASSASGSVSYNEQFF
DNA: TGTGCCAGCAGCGCTAGCGGGAGTGTGTCCTACAATGAGCAGTTCTTC
length: 16
size: NA
J: TRBJ2-1
D: TRBD2
V: TRBV7-2

CDR3: CASSFADYGYTF
DNA: TGTGCCAGCAGTTTCGCAGACTATGGCTACACCTTC
length: 12
size: few
J: TRBJ1-2
D: NA
V: TRBV12-3/TRBV12-4

CDR3: CASSLEREQYF
DNA: TGTGCCAGCAGCTTGGAGCGGGAGCAGTATTTT
length: 11
size: NA
J: TRBJ2-3
D: TRBD2
V: TRBV7-2

CDR3: CATSDFDNEQFF
DNA: TGTGCCACCAGTGATTTCGACAATGAGCAGTTCTTC
length: 12
size: NA
J: TRBJ2-1
D: NA
V: TRBV24-1

CDR3: CSASDRGPNTGELFF
DNA: TGCAGTGCTAGTGACAGGGGGCCTAACACCGGGGAGCTGTTTTTT
length: 15
size: NA
J: TRBJ2-2
D: TRBD1
V: TRBV20-1